This is a list of T cell receptor beta chains from one sample in a study of shared clonotypes between healthy human individuals. The data were produced by immunoSEQ multiplex PCR, yet TCRdb's version contains in-frame clones alone and is incomplete. The sample contains a few million clones, 85% to 95% of which appear only once. Sequenced input: naive CD4+ T cells from PBMCs. The receptor source for this set is a young man in good health. Some clones in this sample may be carry-over from other donors' samples. CDR3s leave out the opening cysteine and the closing phenylalanine or tryptophan. Fields, in order: V gene, CDR3 protein.

>TRBV25-1
ASSPTGRETQY
>TRBV15
ATSRDRTSGNTGELF
>TRBV10-3
ASLPRLGIMNTEAF
>TRBV27
ASKIASGYRGTQY
>TRBV10-2
ASSTGTVQF
>TRBV5-1
ASSSTPSVNTGELF
>TRBV15
ATSRATHEQY
>TRBV5-1
ASRQGAGYEQY
>TRBV6-5
ASKSGQHNQPQH
>TRBV4-1
ASSQGTGDFWGYT
>TRBV4-2
ASSPQGGGNIQY
>TRBV28
ASSPMKGRTGPLLREQY
>TRBV6-5
ASREGAWQETQY
>TRBV5-4
ASSLEQGSGELF
>TRBV27
ASSSTLSYEQY
>TRBV10-3
AISETSGTHNEQF
>TRBV7-9
ASSLWTGMYTGELF
>TRBV28
ASSPASGSGVDEQY
>TRBV19
ASSATDQETQY
>TRBV14
ASSLQGWTGELF
>TRBV27
ASSFGGAGNQPQH
>TRBV18
ASSQQRQGNQPQH
>TRBV27
ASSLADQGKLF
>TRBV28
ASSPPGDKNIQY
>TRBV7-2
ASSLDSLNNQPQH
>TRBV2
AWGETNYGYT